This T cell receptor beta chain stems from a study of T cell responses to AZD1222 COVID-19 vaccine. The germline CDR1 and CDR2 sequences are SGHNT and YENEEA. This CDR3 has 13 amino acids. V was shortened by 4 bases and J by 7 bases, with 14 bases between the two germline ends. Note on this clone: Its antigen is not known.

Profiled with immunoSEQ multiplex PCR; TCRdb holds only in-frame clones, not every one. The table includes about 150,000 clones, 70% to 90% detected once. Study-wide results and caveats: Following two doses of AZD1222, Spike-specific TCR breadth and depth rose. Donors in the cohort were predominantly white British and more often female, and clonal diversity was possibly underestimated. Among those given AZD1222, only five to seven were seropositive at baseline.

This specimen was peripheral blood, taken on day 0 of MenACWY control vaccination. The clonotype originates from an adult in good health. The chain combines TRBV11-3 with TRBJ2-7; no clear D gene. The CDR3 reads CASSSGPAEEQYF. CDR3 bases: TGTGCCAGCAGCTCAGGACCTGCCGAAGAGCAGTACTTC.